The clone carrying this TCR beta chain has just a few counts. The data are from a study of blood T cell repertoires in COVID-19. About the study: From the United States, Italy and Spain came samples of acute and convalescent COVID-19. The cDNA or gDNA used as material had been derived from T cells, B-cell-depleted T cells, or PBMCs.

Original methodology: Amplification from reference gene primers served as the basis for estimated nucleated cell counts. Clones were sequenced by immunoSEQ multiplex PCR, and TCRdb holds only the in-frame ones, with some missing. V, J and clone size derive from that table, while D and trimming were established from the DNA sequence. The sample records about 220,000 clones, about 83% being singletons. This receptor was taken from a woman between 50 and 59 years old with acute or convalescent COVID-19. The specimen was peripheral blood.

In nucleotides, the CDR3 is TGTGCCAGCTCAAGTGGGGGCCGGGACACCGGGGAGCTGTTTTTT. It translates to CASSSGGRDTGELFF. V gene TRBV18 combines with J gene TRBJ2-2, with a weak D call TRBD1 (6 bases). Per the germline V gene, CDR1 is KGHSH and CDR2 is LQKENI. This CDR3 contains 15 residues. The ends were cut back, 5 bases at V and 3 bases at J, with 13 bases in the middle.